In this sample, the clone carrying this T cell receptor beta chain turned up many times. The sample belongs to a study of T cells after yellow fever vaccination. TCRdb re-derived calls from the 5' RACE reads in MiXCR, one entry per CDR3 protein. The profile shows just over 300,000 distinct CDR3 sequences, around 4% of them singletons. V was cut by 0 bases and J by 6 bases, with 10 bases left in between. The CDR3 covers 14 residues. Germline CDR1 SGHTA, CDR2 FQGNSA. This receptor was obtained from a man in his late teens or twenties who received the YFV17D yellow fever vaccine. The source was PBMCs, collected on the day of the yellow fever booster vaccination. The rearrangement uses TRBV7-2 and TRBJ2-3; D is unresolved. The CDR3 protein is CASSLARQRDTQYF. In DNA, the CDR3 is TGTGCCAGCAGCTTAGCGAGGCAACGGGATACGCAGTATTTT.